This entry concerns a single TCR beta chain. What it binds is unknown. Libraries were prepared by immunoSEQ multiplex PCR; TCRdb keeps only in-frame clonotypes and omits some of them. The profile covers around 150,000 clones, with around 88% appearing a single time and 7.9% taken by the ten largest. These data originate in a study of cytomegalovirus exposure and HLA in healthy donors. CDR1 and CDR2 (germline): SGHTA, FQGTGA. The CDR3 sequence is 15 residues long. Germline trimming cut 5 bases from V and 3 bases from J; bases unmatched to any gene: 8. Study-wide results and caveats: While the bulk of TCR sequences proved rare, some public TCRs turned up in many donors. Reports showed the classifier diagnosing cytomegalovirus status with high specificity and sensitivity. It was confirmed in vitro that three of the CMV-associated chains were specific for CMV antigens.

The source material was PBMCs. This sequence joins TRBV7-3 and TRBJ2-7, with 9 nucleotides matching TRBD2. This clonotype was sampled from a woman aged 18-30 years in good health and CMV-seropositive. CDR3 sequence reads: CASSLQRGDYYEQYF. The CDR3 DNA sequence: TGTGCCAGCAGCCTACAGCGGGGGGACTACTACGAGCAGTACTTC.